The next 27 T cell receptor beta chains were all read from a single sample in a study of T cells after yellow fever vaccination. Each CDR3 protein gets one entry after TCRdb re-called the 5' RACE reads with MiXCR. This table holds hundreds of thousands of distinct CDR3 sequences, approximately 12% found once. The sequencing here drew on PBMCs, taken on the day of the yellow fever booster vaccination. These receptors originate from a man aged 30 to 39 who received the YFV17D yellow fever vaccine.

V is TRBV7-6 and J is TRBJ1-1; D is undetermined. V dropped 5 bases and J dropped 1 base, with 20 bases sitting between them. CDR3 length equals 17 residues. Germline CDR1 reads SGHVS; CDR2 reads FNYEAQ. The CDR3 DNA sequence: TGTGCCAGCAGCCCGGCAGGCCTTAAGACCCGGAACACTGAAGCTTTCTTT. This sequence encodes CASSPAGLKTRNTEAFF. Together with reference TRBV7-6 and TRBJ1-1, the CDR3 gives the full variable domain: GAGVSQSPRYKVTKRGQDVALRCDPISGHVSLYWYRQALGQGPEFLTYFNYEAQQDKSGLPNDRFSAERPEGSISTLTIQRTEQRDSAMYRCASSPAGLKTRNTEAFFGQGTRLTVV.

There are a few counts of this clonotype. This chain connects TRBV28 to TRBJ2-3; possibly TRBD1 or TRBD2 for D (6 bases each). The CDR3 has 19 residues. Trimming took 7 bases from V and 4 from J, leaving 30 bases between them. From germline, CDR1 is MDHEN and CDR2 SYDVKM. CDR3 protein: CASKTSNAGHPSGPDTQYF. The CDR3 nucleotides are TGTGCCAGCAAAACCTCGAACGCGGGACACCCCTCCGGCCCAGATACGCAGTATTTT.

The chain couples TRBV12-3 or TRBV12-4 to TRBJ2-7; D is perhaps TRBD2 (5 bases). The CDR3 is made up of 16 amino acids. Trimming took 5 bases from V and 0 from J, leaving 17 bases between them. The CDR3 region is CASSLQAESLSYEQYF. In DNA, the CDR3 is TGTGCCAGCAGTCTACAAGCGGAGAGCCTCTCCTACGAGCAGTACTTC.

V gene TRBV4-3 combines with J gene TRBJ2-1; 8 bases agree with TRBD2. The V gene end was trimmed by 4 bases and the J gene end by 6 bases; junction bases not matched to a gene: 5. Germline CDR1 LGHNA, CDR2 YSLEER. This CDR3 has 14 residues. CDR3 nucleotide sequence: TGCGCCAGCAGCCTCAGCGGGGGTAGCAATGAGCAGTTCTTC. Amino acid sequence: CASSLSGGSNEQFF.

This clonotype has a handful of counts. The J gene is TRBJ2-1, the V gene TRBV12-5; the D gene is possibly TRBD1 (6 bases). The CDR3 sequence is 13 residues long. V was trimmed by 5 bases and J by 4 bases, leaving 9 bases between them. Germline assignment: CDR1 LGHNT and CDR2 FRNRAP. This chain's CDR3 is CASGLDSYNEQFF. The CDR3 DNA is TGTGCTAGTGGTCTGGACAGTTACAATGAGCAGTTCTTC.

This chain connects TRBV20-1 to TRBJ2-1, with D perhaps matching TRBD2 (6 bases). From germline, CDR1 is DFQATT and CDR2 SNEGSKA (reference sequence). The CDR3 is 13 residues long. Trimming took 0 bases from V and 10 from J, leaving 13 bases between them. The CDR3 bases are TGCAGTGCTAGAGATCCCTCGGCGGGGGAGCAGTTCTTC. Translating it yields CSARDPSAGEQFF.

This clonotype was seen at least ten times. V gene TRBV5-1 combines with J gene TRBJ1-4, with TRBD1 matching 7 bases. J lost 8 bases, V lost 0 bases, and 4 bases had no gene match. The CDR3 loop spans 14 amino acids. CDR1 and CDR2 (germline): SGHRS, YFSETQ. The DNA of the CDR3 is TGCGCCAGCAGCTTGGGGGACAGCGGAGAAAAACTGTTTTTT. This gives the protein CASSLGDSGEKLFF.

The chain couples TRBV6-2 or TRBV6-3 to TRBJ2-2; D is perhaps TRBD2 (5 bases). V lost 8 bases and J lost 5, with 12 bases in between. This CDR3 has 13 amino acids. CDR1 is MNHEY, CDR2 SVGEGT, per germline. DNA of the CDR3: TGTGCCAGCCTCCGGGATAAAACCGGGGAGCTGTTTTTT. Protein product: CASLRDKTGELFF.

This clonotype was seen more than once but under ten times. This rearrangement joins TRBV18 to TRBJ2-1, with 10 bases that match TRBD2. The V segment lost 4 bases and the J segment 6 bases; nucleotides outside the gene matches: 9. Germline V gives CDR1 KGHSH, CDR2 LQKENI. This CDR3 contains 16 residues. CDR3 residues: CASSLFGTSEANEQFF. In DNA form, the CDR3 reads TGTGCCAGCTCACTCTTCGGGACTAGCGAGGCCAATGAGCAGTTCTTC.

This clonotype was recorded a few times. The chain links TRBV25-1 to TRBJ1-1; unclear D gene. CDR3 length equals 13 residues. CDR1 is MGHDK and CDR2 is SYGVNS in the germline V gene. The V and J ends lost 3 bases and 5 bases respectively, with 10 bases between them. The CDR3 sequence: CASSDSRATEAFF. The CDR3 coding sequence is TGTGCCAGCAGTGACTCCCGGGCTACTGAAGCTTTCTTT.

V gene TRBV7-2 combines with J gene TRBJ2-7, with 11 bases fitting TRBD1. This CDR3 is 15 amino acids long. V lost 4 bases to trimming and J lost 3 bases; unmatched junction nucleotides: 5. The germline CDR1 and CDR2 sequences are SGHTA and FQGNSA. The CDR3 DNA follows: TGTGCCAGCAGCTCGGACAGGGGGCCCCACTACGAGCAGTACTTC. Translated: CASSSDRGPHYEQYF.

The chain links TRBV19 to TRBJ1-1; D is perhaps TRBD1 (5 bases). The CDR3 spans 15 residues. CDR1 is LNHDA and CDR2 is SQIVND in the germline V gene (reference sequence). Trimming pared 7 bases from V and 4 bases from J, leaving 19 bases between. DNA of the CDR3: TGTGCCAGTATTTTATATGGGCAGGGCGGCACTGAAGCTTTCTTT. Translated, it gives CASILYGQGGTEAFF.

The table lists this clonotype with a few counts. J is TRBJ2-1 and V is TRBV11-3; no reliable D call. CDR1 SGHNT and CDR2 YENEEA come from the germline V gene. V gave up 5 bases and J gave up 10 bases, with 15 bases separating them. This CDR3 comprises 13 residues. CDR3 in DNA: TGTGCCAGCAGCCTTTCCATCGAGGCGGAGCAGTTCTTC. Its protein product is CASSLSIEAEQFF.

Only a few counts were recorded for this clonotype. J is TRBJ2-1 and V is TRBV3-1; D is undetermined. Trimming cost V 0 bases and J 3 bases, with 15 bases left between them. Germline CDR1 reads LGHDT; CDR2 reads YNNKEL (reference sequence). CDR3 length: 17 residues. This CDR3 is CASSQDSLRRFYNEQFF. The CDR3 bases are TGTGCCAGCAGCCAAGACAGTTTACGGCGGTTCTACAATGAGCAGTTCTTC.

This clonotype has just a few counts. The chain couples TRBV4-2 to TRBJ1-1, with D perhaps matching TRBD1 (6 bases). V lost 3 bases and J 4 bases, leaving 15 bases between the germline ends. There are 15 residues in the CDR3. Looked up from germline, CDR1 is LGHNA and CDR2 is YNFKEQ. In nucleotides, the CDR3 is TGTGCCAGCAGCCAGGATCTGACAGGTTCCACTGAAGCTTTCTTT. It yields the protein CASSQDLTGSTEAFF.

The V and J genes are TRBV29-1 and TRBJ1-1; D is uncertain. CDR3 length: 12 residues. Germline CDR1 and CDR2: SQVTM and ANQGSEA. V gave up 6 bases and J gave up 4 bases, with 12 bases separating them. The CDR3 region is CSVWGSGTEAFF. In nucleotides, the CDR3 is TGCAGCGTCTGGGGTTCGGGCACTGAAGCTTTCTTT.

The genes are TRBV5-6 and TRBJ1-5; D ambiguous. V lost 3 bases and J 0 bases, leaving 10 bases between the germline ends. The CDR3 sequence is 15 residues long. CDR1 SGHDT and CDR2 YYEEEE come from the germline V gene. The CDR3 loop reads CASSSTRYSNQPQHF. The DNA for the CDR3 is TGTGCCAGCAGCTCGACACGTTATAGCAATCAGCCCCAGCATTTT.

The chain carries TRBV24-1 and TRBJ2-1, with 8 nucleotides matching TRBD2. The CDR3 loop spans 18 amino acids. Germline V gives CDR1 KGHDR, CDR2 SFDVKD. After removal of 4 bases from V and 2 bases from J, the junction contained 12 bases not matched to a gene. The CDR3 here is CATSDPVGVAGTYNEQFF. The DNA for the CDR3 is TGTGCCACCAGTGACCCCGTCGGGGTAGCGGGGACCTACAATGAGCAGTTCTTC.

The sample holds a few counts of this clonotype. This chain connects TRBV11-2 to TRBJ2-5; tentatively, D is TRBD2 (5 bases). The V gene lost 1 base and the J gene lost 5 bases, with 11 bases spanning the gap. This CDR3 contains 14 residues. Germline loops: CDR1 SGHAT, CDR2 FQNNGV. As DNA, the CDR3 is TGTGCCAGCAGCTTAGTGGGGAGCGAGGAGACCCAGTACTTC. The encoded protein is CASSLVGSEETQYF.

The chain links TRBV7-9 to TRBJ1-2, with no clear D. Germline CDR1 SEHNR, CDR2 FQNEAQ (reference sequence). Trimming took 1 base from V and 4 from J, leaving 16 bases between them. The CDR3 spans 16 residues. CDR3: CASSLGSSAFGYGYTF. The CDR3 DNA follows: TGTGCCAGCAGCTTAGGTTCTTCGGCCTTTGGCTATGGCTACACCTTC.

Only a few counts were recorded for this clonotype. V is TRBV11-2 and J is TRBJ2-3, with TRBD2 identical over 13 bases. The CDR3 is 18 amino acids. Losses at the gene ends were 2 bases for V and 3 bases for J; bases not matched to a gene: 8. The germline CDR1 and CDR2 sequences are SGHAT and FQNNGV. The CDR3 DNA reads TGTGCCAGCAGCTTACCCATTACTAGCGGGAGGGGTACAGATACGCAGTATTTT. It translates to CASSLPITSGRGTDTQYF.

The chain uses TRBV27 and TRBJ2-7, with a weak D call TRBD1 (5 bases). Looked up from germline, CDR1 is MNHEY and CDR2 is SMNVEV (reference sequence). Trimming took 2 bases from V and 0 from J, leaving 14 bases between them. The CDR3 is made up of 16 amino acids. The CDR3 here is CASSLGGASFSYEQYF. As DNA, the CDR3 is TGTGCCAGCAGTTTAGGTGGGGCGTCGTTCTCCTACGAGCAGTACTTC.

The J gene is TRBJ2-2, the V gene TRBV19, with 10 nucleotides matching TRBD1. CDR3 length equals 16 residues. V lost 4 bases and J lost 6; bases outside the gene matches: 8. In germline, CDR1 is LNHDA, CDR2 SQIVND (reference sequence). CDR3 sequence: CASSSGLGTGAGELFF. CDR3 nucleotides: TGTGCCAGTAGTAGTGGGTTGGGGACAGGGGCCGGGGAGCTGTTTTTT. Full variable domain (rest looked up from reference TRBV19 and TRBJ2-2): DGGITQSPKYLFRKEGQNVTLSCEQNLNHDAMYWYRQDPGQGLRLIYYSQIVNDFQKGDIAEGYSVSREKKESFPLTVTSAQKNPTAFYLCASSSGLGTGAGELFFGEGSRLTVL.

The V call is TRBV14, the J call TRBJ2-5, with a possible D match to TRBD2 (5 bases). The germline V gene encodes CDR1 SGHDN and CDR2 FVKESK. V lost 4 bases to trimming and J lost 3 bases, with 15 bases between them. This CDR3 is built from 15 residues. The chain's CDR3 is CASSPDQRRKETQYF. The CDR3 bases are TGTGCCAGCAGCCCAGACCAGCGGCGTAAAGAGACCCAGTACTTC.

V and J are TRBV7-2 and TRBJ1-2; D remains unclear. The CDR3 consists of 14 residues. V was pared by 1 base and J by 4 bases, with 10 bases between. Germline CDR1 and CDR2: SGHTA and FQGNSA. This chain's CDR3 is CASSLGGNSYGYTF. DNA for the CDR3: TGTGCCAGCAGCTTAGGAGGGAATAGCTATGGCTACACCTTC.

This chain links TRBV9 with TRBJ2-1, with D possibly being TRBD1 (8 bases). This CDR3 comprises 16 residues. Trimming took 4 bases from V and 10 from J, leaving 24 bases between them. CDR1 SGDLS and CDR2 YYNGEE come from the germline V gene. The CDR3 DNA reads TGTGCCAGCAGCCCAATAGGGGGGGTGGGACAGGCAGAGCAGTTCTTC. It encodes CASSPIGGVGQAEQFF.

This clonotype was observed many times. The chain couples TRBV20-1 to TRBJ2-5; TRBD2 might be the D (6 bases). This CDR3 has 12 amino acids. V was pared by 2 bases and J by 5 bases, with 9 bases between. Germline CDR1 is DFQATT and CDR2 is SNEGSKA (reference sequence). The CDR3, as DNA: TGCAGTGCTAGACGTGGGAGGGAGACCCAGTACTTC. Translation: CSARRGRETQYF.